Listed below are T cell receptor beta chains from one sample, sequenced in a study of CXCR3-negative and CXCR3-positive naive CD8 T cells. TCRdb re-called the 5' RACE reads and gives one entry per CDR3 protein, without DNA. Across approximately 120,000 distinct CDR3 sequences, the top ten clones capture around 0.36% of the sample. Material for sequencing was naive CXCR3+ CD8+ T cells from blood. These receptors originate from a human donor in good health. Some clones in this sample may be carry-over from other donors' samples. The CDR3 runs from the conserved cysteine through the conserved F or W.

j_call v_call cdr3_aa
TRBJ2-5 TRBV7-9 CASSLAGALETQYF
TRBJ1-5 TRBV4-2 CASSQEKGQGPHHF
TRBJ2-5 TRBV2 CASSEAGGIQETQYF
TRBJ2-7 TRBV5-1 CASSLDGQGKGHEQYF
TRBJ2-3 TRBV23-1 CASSRLAGAGDTQYF
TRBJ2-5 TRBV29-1 CSVAPPGGRCETQYF
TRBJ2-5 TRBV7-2 CASSFARGQETQYF
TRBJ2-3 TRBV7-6 CASTPTREFRTDTQYF
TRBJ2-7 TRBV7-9 CASSFLPGTSYEQYF
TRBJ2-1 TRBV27 CASSSSPGGSYNEQFF
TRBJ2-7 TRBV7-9 CASSLEGGAPYEQYF
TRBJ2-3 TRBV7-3 CASSLTWGTSGMSDTQYF
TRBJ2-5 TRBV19 CASSTRTRSETQYF
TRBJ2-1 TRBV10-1 CASSGRLEAEQFF
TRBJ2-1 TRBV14 CASSQFSYNEQFF
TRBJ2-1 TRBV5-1 CASSVPPDEQFF
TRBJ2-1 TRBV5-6 CASSATGYEQFF
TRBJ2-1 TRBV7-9 CASSLIDPEQFF
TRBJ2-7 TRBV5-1 CASSLAAGGAYEQYF
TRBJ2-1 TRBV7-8 CASSLVSSDYNEQFF
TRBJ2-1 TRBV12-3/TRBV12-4 CASSPVTSSYNEQFF
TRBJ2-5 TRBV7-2 CASSGWTSGSETQYF
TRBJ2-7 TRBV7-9 CASSGSGSYEQYF
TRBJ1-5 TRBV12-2 CASRPRSGPQHF
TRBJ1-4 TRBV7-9 CASSFDGSEKLFF
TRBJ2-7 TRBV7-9 CASSLLEVHEQYF
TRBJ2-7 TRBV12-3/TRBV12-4 CASSQPGGSYEQYF
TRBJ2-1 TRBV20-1 CSARHDYQSYNEQFF
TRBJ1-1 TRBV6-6 CASSYAGTEAFF
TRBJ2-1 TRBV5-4 CASSEGLAGGVRVDEQFF
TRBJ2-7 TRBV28 CASSLPRVRGANEQYF
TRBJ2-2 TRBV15 CATSPTSGGGTGELFF
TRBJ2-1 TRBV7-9 CASSQEPEQFF
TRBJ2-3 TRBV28 CASSGSGTDTQYF
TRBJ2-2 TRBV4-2 CASSQRGRGGTGELFF
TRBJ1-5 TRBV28 CASSKDYSNQPQHF
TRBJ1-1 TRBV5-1 CASSLDGTEAFF
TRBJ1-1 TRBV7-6 CASSLGLGGDRGLNTEAFF
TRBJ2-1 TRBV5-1 CASSLWGEQFF
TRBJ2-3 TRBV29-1 CSVGQGFTDTQYF
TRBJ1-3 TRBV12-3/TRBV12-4 CASSFEGSTIYF
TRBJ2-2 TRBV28 CASSSDREVTGELFF
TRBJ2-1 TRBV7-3 CASRRTSGPYNEQFF